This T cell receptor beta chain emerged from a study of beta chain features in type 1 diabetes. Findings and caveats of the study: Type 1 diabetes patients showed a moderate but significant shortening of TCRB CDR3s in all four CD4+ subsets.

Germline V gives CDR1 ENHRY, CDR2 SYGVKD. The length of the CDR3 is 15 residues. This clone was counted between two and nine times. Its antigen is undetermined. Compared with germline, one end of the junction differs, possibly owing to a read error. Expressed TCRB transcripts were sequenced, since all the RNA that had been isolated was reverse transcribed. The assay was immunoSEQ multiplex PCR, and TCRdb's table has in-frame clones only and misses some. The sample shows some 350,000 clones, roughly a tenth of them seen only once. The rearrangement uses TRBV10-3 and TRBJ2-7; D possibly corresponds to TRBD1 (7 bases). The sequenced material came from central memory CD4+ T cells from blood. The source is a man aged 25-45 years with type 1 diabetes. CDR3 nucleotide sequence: TGTGCCAGCAGTTACGGACAGGAGGGGCCCGGCGAGCAGTACTTC. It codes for CASSYGQEGPGEQYF.